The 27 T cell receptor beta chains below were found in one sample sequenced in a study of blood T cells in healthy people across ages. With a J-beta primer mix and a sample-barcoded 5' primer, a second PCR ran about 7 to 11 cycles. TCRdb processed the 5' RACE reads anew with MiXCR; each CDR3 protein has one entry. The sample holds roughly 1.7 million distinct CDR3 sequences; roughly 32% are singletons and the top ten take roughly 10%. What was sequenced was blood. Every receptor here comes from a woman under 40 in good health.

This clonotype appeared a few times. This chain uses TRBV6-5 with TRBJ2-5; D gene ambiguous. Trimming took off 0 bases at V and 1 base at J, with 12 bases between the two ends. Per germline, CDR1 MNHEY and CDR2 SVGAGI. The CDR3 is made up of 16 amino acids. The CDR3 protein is CASSYSTGQVQETQYF. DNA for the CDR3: TGTGCCAGCAGTTACTCGACCGGGCAGGTCCAAGAGACCCAGTACTTC.

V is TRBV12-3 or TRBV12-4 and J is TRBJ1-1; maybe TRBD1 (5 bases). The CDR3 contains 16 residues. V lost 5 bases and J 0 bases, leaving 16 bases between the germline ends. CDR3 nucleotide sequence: TGTGCCAGCAGTGCCAGTCCGGGACGGCTGAACACTGAAGCTTTCTTT. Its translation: CASSASPGRLNTEAFF.

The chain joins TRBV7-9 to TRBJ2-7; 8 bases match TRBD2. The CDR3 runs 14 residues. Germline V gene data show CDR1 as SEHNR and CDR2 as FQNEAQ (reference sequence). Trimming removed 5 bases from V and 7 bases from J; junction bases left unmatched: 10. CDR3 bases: TGTGCCAGCAGCCTAGACGGGGGGGCGGGGGAGCAGTACTTC. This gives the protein CASSLDGGAGEQYF.

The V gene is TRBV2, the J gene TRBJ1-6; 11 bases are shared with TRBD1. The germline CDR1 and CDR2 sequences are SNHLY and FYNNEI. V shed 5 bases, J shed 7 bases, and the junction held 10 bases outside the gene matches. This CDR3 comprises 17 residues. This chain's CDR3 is CASSTRTGGLKNSPLHF. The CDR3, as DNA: TGTGCCAGCAGTACTCGGACAGGGGGCCTCAAAAATTCACCCCTCCACTTT.

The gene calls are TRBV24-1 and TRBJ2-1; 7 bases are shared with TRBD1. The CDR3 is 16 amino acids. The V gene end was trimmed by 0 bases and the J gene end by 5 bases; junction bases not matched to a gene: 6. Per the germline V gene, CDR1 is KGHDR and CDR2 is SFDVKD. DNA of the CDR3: TGTGCCACCAGTGATTTGAGGCAGGGGGAGAACAATGAGCAGTTCTTC. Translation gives CATSDLRQGENNEQFF.

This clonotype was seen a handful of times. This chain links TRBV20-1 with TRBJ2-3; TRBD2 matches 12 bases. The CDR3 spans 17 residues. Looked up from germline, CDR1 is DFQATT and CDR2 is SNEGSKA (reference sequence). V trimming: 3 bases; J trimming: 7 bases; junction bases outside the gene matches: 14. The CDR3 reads CSASAPGLAGGPYTQYF. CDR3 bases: TGCAGTGCTAGTGCACCGGGGCTAGCGGGGGGGCCGTATACGCAGTATTTT.

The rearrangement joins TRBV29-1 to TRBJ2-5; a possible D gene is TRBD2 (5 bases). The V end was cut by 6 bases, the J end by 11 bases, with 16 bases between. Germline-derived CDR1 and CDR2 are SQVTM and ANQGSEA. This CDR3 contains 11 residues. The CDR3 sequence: CSVGKRNEQYF. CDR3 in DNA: TGCAGCGTGGGGAAGCGGAATGAGCAGTACTTC.

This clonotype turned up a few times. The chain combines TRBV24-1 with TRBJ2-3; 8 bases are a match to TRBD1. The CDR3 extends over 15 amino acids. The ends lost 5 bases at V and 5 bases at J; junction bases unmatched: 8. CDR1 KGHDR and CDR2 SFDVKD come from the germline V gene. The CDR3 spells CATSAAGGIGDTQYF. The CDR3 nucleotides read TGTGCCACCAGTGCTGCAGGGGGCATAGGAGATACGCAGTATTTT.

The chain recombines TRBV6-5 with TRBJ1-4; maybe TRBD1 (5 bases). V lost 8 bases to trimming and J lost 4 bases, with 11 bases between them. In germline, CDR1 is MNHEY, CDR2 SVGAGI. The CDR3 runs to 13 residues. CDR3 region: CASSRVRNEKLFF. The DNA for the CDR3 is TGTGCCAGCTCCAGGGTTCGTAATGAAAAACTGTTTTTT.

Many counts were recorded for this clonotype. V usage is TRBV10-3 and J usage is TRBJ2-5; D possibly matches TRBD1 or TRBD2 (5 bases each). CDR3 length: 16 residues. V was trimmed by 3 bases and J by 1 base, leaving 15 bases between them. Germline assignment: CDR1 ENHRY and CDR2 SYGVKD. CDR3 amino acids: CAISEMSGAIQETQYF. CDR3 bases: TGTGCCATCAGTGAAATGTCCGGGGCGATCCAAGAGACCCAGTACTTC.

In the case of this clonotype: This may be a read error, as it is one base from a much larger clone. The chain's CDR3 is CSVGGTGAYNEQYF. The CDR3 bases are TGCAGCGTTGGGGGGACGGGGGCCTACAATGAGCAGTACTTC. The rearrangement uses TRBV29-1 and TRBJ2-7; D is tentatively TRBD1 or TRBD2 (6 bases each). This CDR3 region has 14 residues. Germline V gene sequence: CDR1 SQVTM, CDR2 ANQGSEA. Trimming cost V 4 bases and J 7 bases, with 20 bases left between them.

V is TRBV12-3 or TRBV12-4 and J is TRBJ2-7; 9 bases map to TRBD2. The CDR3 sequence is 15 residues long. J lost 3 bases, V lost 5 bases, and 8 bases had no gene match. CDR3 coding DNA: TGTGCCAGCAGTCAGGCTAGCGGGATATGCTACGAGCAGTACTTC. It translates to CASSQASGICYEQYF.

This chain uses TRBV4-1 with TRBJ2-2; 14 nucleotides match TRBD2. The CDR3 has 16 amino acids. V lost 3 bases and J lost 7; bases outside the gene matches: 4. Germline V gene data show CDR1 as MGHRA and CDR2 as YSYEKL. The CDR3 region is CASSQTSGGANGELFF. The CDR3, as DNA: TGCGCCAGCAGCCAGACTAGCGGGGGGGCGAACGGGGAGCTGTTTTTT.

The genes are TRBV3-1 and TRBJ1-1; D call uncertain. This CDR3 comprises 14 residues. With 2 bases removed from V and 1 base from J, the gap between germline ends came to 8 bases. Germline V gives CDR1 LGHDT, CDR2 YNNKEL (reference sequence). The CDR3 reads CASSQLSGNTEAFF. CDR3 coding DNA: TGTGCCAGCAGCCAATTGTCAGGGAACACTGAAGCTTTCTTT.

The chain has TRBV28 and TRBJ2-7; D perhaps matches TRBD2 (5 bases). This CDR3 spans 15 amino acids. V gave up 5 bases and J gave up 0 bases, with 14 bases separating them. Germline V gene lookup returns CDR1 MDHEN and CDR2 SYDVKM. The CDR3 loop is CASSHQAENSYEQYF. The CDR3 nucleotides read TGTGCCAGCAGTCACCAAGCGGAAAACTCCTACGAGCAGTACTTC. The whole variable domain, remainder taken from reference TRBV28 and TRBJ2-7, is DVKVTQSSRYLVKRTGEKVFLECVQDMDHENMFWYRQDPGLGLRLIYFSYDVKMKEKGDIPEGYSVSREKKERFSLILESASTNQTSMYLCASSHQAENSYEQYFGPGTRLTVT.

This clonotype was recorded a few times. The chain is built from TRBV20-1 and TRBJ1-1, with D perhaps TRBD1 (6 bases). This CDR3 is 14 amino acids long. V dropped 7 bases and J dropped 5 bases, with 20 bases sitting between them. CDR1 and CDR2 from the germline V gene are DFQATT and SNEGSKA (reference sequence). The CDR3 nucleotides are TGCAGTGTTCCGAGGGGGTTCCCGCGGACTGAAGCTTTCTTT. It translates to CSVPRGFPRTEAFF.

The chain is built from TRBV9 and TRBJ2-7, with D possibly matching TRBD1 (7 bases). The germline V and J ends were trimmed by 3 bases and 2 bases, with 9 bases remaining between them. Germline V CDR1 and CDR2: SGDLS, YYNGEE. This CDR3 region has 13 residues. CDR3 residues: CASSAGGTYEQYF. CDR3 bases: TGTGCCAGCAGCGCAGGGGGGACCTACGAGCAGTACTTC.

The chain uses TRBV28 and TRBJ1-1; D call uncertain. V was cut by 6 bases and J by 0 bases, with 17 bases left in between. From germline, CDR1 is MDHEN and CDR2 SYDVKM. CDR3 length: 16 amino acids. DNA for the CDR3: TGTGCCAGCAGGACGAACAGCGGCCCAATGAACACTGAAGCTTTCTTT. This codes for CASRTNSGPMNTEAFF.

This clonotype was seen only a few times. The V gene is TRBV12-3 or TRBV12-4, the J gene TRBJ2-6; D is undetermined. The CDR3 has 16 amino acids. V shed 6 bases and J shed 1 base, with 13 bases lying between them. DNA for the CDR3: TGTGCCAGCAGCCCCATGGAGCGATCTGGGGCCAACGTCCTGACTTTC. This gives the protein CASSPMERSGANVLTF.

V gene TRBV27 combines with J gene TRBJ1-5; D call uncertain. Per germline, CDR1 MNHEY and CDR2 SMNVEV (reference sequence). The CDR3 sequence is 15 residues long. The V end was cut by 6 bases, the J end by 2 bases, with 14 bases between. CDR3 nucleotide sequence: TGTGCCAGCAGCCTGACGGTTCTGGGCAATCAGCCCCAGCATTTT. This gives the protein CASSLTVLGNQPQHF.

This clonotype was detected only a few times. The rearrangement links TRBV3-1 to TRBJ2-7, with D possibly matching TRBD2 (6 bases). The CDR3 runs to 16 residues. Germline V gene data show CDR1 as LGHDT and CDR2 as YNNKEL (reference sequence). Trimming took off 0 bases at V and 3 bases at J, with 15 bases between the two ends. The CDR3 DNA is TGTGCCAGCAGCCAAGATCGTCGGGGGTCGATCTACGAGCAGTACTTC. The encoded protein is CASSQDRRGSIYEQYF.

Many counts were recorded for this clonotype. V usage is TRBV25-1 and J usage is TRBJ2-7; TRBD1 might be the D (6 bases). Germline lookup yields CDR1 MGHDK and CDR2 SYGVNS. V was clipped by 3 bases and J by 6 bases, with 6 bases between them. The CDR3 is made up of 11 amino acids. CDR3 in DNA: TGTGCCAGCAGTGACAGGGGCGAGCAGTACTTC. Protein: CASSDRGEQYF.

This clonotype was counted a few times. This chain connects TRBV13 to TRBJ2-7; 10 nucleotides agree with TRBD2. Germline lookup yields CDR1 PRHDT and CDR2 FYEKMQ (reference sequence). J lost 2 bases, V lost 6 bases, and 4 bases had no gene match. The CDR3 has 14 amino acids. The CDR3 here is CASRLAGDTYEQYF. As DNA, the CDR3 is TGTGCCAGCAGGCTAGCGGGGGACACCTACGAGCAGTACTTC.

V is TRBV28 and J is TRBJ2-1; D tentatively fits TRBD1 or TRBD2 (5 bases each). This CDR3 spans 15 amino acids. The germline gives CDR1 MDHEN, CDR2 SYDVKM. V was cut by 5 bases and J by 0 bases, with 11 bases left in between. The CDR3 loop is CASSPGPLSYNEQFF. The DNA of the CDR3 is TGTGCCAGCAGTCCGGGACCTCTCTCCTACAATGAGCAGTTCTTC. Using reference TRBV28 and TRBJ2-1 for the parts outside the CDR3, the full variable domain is DVKVTQSSRYLVKRTGEKVFLECVQDMDHENMFWYRQDPGLGLRLIYFSYDVKMKEKGDIPEGYSVSREKKERFSLILESASTNQTSMYLCASSPGPLSYNEQFFGPGTRLTVL.

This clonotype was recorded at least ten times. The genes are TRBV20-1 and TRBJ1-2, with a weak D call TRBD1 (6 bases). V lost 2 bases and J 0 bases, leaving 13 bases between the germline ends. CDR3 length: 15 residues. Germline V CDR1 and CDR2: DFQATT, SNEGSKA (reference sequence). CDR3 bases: TGCAGTGCTAGACTCAGGACAGATTCTAACTATGGCTACACCTTC. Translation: CSARLRTDSNYGYTF.

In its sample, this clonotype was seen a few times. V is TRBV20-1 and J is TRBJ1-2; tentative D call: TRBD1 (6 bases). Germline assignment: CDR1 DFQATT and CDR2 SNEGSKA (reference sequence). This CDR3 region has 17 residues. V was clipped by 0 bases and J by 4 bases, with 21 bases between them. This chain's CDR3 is CSARDPTTVTGVYGYTF. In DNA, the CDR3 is TGCAGTGCTAGAGACCCGACAACGGTGACAGGAGTCTATGGCTACACCTTC.

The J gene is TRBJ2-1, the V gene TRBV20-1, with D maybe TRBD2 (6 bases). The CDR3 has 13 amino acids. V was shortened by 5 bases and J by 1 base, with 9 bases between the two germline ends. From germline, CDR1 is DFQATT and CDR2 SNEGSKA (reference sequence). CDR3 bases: TGCAGTGCTCATAGCGGATCCTACAATGAGCAGTTCTTC. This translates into CSAHSGSYNEQFF.